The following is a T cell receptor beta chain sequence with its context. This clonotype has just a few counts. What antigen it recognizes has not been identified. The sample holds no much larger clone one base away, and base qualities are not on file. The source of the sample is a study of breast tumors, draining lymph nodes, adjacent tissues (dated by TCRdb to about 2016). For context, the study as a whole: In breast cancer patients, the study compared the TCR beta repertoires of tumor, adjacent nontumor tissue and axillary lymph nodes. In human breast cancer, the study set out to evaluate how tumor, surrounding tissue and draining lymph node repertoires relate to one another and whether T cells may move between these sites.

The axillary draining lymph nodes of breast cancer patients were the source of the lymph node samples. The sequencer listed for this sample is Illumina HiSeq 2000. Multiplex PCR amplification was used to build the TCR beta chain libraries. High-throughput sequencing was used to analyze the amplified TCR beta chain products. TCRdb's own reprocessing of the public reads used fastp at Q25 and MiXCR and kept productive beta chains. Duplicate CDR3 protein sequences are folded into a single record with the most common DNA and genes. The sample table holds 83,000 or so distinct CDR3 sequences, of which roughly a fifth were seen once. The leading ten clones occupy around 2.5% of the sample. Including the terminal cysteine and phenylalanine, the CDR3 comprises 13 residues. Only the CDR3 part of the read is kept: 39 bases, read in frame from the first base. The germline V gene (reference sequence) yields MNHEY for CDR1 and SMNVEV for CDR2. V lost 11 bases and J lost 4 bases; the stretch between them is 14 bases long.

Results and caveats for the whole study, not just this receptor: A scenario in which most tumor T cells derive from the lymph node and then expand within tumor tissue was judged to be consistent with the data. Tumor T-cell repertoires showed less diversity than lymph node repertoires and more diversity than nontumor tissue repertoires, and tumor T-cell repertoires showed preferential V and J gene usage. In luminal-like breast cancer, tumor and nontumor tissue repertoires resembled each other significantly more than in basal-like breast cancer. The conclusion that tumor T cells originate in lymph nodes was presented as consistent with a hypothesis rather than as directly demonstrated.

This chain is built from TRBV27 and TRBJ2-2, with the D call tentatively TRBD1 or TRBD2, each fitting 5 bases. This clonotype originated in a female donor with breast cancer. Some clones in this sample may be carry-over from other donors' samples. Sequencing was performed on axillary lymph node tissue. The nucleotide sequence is TGTGCCTCCCACCCTGGGGGCACCGGGGAGCTGTTTTTT. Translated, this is CASHPGGTGELFF.